This TCR beta chain was retrieved from a study of cytomegalovirus exposure and HLA in healthy donors. Across the study: Among the 400 or so donors who were genotyped, 70% to 90% fell in the genetic ancestry cluster that is associated with self-reported Caucasian donors.

Germline V gene lookup returns CDR1 SQVTM and CDR2 ANQGSEA. Germline trimming cut 2 bases from V and 3 bases from J; bases unmatched to any gene: 5. This CDR3 has 14 amino acids. The PCR contained 60 Vbeta and 13 Jbeta primers. This table comes from immunoSEQ multiplex PCR, and its TCRdb copy is limited to in-frame clones, with some not included. The listing contains about 75,000 clones. The chain carries TRBV29-1 and TRBJ2-7; 9 positions agree with TRBD2. The clonotype was recovered from a man aged 35-49 years in good health and CMV-seronegative. Material for sequencing was PBMCs. This CDR3 reads CSVEMRGGNYEQYF. CDR3 nucleotide sequence: TGCAGCGTTGAAATGCGGGGGGGCAACTACGAGCAGTACTTC.